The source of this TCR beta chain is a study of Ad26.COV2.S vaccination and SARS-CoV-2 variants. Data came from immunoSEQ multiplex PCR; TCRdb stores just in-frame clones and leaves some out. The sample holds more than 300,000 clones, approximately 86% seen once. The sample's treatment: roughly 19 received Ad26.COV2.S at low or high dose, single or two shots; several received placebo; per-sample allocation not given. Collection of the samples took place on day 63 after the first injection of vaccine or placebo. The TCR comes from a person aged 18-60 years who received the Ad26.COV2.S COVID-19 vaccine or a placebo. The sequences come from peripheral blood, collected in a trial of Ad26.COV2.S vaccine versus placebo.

The CDR3 loop is CASSESNNYGQDEQFF. DNA of the CDR3: TGCGCCAGCAGTGAGTCGAACAATTATGGACAAGATGAGCAGTTCTTC. This sequence joins TRBV10-1 and TRBJ2-1, with D possibly TRBD1 on 5 matching bases. This CDR3 region has 16 residues. V lost 0 bases, J lost 8 bases, and 17 bases lay in between. CDR1 WNHNN and CDR2 SYGVQD come from the germline V gene (reference sequence).